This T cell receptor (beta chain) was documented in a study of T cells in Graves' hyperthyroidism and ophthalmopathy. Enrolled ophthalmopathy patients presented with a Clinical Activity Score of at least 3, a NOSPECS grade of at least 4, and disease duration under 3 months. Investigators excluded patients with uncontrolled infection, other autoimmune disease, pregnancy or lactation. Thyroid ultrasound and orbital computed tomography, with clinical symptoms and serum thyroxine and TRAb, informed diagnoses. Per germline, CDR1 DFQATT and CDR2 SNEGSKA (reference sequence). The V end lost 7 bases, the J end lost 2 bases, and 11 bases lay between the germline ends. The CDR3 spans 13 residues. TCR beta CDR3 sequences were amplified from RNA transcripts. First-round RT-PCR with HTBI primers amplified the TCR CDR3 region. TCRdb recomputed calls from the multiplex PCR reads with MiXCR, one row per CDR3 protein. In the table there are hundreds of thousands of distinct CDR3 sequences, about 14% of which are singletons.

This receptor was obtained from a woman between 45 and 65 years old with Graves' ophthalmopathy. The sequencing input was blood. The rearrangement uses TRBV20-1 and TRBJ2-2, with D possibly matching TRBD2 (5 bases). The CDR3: CSVRGGNTGELFF. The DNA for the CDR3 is TGCAGTGTTCGGGGTGGAAACACCGGGGAGCTGTTTTTT.